The T cell receptor beta chain described here comes from a study of blood T cell repertoires in COVID-19. Sequencing was performed with immunoSEQ multiplex PCR; in TCRdb, only in-frame clones are kept and a portion is missing. Of some 55,000 clones in the sample, roughly 90% were seen once. Sequencing input: peripheral blood. This TCR was recovered from a human donor in a cohort sampled during active COVID-19.

CDR3 nucleotide sequence: TGTGCCAGCAGTTCCTCCGACAGGGCTCAGCCCCAGCATTTT. Its protein is CASSSSDRAQPQHF. V usage is TRBV6-6 and J usage is TRBJ1-5; TRBD1 agrees at 7 bases. The junction had 6 bases not matched to a gene; V was cut back by 4 bases and J by 6 bases. Germline lookup yields CDR1 MNHNY and CDR2 SVGAGI (reference sequence). The CDR3 is made up of 14 amino acids.